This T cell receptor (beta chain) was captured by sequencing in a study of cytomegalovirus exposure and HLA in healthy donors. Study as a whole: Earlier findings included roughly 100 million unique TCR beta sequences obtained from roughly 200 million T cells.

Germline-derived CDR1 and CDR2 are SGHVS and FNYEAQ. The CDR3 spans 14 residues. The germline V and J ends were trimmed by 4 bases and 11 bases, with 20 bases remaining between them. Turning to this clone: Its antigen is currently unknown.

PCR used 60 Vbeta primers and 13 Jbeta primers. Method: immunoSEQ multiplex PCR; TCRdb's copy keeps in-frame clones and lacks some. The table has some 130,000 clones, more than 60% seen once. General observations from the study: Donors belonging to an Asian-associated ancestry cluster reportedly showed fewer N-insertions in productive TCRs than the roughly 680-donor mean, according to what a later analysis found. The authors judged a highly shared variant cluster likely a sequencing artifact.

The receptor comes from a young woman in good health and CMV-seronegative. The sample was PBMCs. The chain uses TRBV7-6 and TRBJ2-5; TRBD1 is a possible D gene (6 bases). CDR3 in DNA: TGTGCCAGCAGCTCCGGACAGCCGTACTTCCCGCAGTACTTC. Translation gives CASSSGQPYFPQYF.